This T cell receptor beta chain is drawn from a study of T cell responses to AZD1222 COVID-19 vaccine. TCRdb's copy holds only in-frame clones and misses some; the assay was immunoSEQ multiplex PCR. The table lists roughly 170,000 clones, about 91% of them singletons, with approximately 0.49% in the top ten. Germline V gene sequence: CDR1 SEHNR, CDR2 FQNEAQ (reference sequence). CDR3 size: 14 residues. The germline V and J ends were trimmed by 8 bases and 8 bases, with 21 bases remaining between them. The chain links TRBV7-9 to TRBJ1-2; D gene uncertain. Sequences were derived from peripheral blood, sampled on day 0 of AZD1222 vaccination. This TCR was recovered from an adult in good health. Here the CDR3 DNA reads TGTGCCAGCCTGTCAAGGGAGCTTACTATGGGCTACACCTTC. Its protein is CASLSRELTMGYTF.